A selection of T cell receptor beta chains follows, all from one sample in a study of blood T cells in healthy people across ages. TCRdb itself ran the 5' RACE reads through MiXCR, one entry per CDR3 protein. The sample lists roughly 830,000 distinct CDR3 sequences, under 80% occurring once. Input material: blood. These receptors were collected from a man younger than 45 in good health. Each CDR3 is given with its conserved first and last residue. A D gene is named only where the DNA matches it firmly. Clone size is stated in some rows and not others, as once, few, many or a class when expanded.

CASSRQVSGANVLTF	TGTGCCAGCAGTAGACAGGTCTCTGGGGCCAACGTCCTGACTTTC	NA	NA	TRBV6-5	TRBJ2-6
CASRDSALFYGYTF	TGTGCCAGCAGGGACAGTGCCCTTTTCTATGGCTACACCTTC	NA	NA	TRBV6-5	TRBJ1-2
CASSLSSDRDTGELFF	TGTGCCAGCAGCTTATCGTCTGACAGGGACACCGGGGAGCTGTTTTTT	NA	TRBD1	TRBV7-2	TRBJ2-2
CASSLGQRDGYTF	TGTGCCAGCAGTTTAGGGCAGAGAGATGGCTACACCTTC	few	NA	TRBV12-3/TRBV12-4	TRBJ1-2
CSARDDRAGYGYTF	TGCAGTGCTAGAGATGACAGGGCAGGCTATGGCTACACCTTC	NA	TRBD1	TRBV20-1	TRBJ1-2
CASSYGLATDTQYF	TGTGCCAGCAGTTACGGACTAGCAACAGATACGCAGTATTTT	NA	TRBD2	TRBV6-2/TRBV6-3	TRBJ2-3
CASSPGSLGQETQYF	TGTGCCAGCAGCCCAGGGAGTTTGGGTCAAGAGACCCAGTACTTC	NA	NA	TRBV28	TRBJ2-5
CATGTGLNYGYTF	TGTGCCACCGGCACAGGGCTTAACTATGGCTACACCTTC	few	NA	TRBV15	TRBJ1-2
CSAPGTSGSYEQYF	TGCAGTGCTCCCGGGACTAGCGGTTCCTACGAGCAGTACTTC	NA	TRBD2	TRBV20-1	TRBJ2-7
CASSLGPGQNYEQYF	TGTGCCAGCAGTTTGGGCCCGGGACAGAACTACGAGCAGTACTTC	NA	TRBD1	TRBV12-3/TRBV12-4	TRBJ2-7
CSVGGRGLDTQYF	TGCAGCGTTGGAGGGCGGGGTCTAGATACGCAGTATTTT	few	NA	TRBV29-1	TRBJ2-3
CSARTSGFYEQYF	TGCAGTGCGCGGACTAGCGGGTTCTACGAGCAGTACTTC	few	TRBD2	TRBV20-1	TRBJ2-7
CSVTTYNEQFF	TGCAGCGTCACAACTTACAATGAGCAGTTCTTC	NA	NA	TRBV29-1	TRBJ2-1
CASSGLAGDTDTQYF	TGTGCCAGCAGCGGGCTAGCGGGGGATACAGATACGCAGTATTTT	NA	TRBD2	TRBV4-2	TRBJ2-3
CASSLDQVADTQYF	TGTGCCAGCAGCTTAGACCAGGTGGCAGATACGCAGTATTTT	NA	NA	TRBV7-9	TRBJ2-3
CASRHPTGGPEQFF	TGTGCCAGCAGGCACCCGACAGGGGGGCCTGAGCAGTTCTTC	NA	TRBD1	TRBV2	TRBJ2-1
CASSLRDRQYF	TGTGCCAGCAGCTTAAGGGACAGGCAGTACTTC	few	TRBD1	TRBV7-2	TRBJ2-7
CASSETAGGDNEQFF	TGTGCCAGCAGTGAAACAGCGGGGGGGGACAATGAGCAGTTCTTC	NA	TRBD2	TRBV6-1	TRBJ2-1
CASSSPGTGTTDTQYF	TGTGCCAGCAGTTCCCCCGGGACAGGGACGACAGATACGCAGTATTTT	NA	TRBD1	TRBV6-6	TRBJ2-3
CASSYFTSGGSADTQYF	TGTGCCAGCAGTTACTTTACTAGCGGGGGTAGTGCAGATACGCAGTATTTT	NA	TRBD2	TRBV6-6	TRBJ2-3
CASSSTDRSSYNEQFF	TGTGCCAGCAGTTCTACGGACAGATCCTCCTACAATGAGCAGTTCTTC	NA	NA	TRBV6-1	TRBJ2-1
CSARARNEKLFF	TGCAGTGCTAGAGCCCGAAATGAAAAACTGTTTTTT	NA	NA	TRBV20-1	TRBJ1-4
CASRGGASYNEQFF	TGTGCCAGCAGAGGGGGGGCCTCCTACAATGAGCAGTTCTTC	NA	NA	TRBV12-3/TRBV12-4	TRBJ2-1
CASSQDWGDPPLHF	TGTGCCAGCAGCCAAGATTGGGGGGATCCACCCCTCCACTTT	NA	NA	TRBV14	TRBJ1-6
CASNEGISETQFF	TGTGCCAGCAATGAGGGGATTTCGGAGACCCAGTTCTTC	NA	NA	TRBV5-6	TRBJ2-1
CASRSLSSYEQYF	TGTGCCAGCAGATCCCTTAGCAGCTACGAGCAGTACTTC	many	NA	TRBV27	TRBJ2-7
CASSETRRINQPQHF	TGTGCCAGCAGTGAAACAAGACGGATCAATCAGCCCCAGCATTTT	few	NA	TRBV2	TRBJ1-5
CSARDSWKDYGYTF	TGCAGTGCTAGAGATAGTTGGAAAGACTATGGCTACACCTTC	NA	NA	TRBV20-1	TRBJ1-2
CASSPGTKETQYF	TGTGCCAGCAGCCCTGGAACGAAAGAGACCCAGTACTTC	NA	NA	TRBV5-4	TRBJ2-5
CSARGQGSTDTQYF	TGCAGTGCTAGGGGACAGGGAAGCACAGATACGCAGTATTTT	NA	TRBD1	TRBV20-1	TRBJ2-3
CASSQDGQGTDTQYF	TGCGCCAGCAGCCAAGATGGGCAGGGGACCGATACGCAGTATTTT	few	NA	TRBV4-3	TRBJ2-3
CASSLNREDGYTF	TGTGCCAGCAGCCTAAACAGGGAAGATGGCTACACCTTC	NA	NA	TRBV7-2	TRBJ1-2
CASSQDLSGQTYNSPLHF	TGCGCCAGCAGCCAAGATCTTAGCGGACAGACATATAATTCACCCCTCCACTTT	NA	NA	TRBV4-1	TRBJ1-6
CASSATRGRNEQFF	TGTGCCAGCAGCGCCACTAGGGGTAGGAATGAGCAGTTCTTC	NA	NA	TRBV7-8	TRBJ2-1
CASSSPEGLRPTLNTEAFF	TGTGCCAGCAGCTCACCTGAGGGATTAAGACCGACCCTGAACACTGAAGCTTTCTTT	NA	NA	TRBV21-1	TRBJ1-1